The source of this T cell receptor beta chain is a study of shared clonotypes between healthy human individuals. The V gene's germline CDR1 is MNHEY and CDR2 SMNVEV (reference sequence). The germline V and J ends were trimmed by 2 bases and 2 bases, with 7 bases remaining between them. The CDR3 covers 15 residues. Libraries were prepared by immunoSEQ multiplex PCR; TCRdb keeps only in-frame clonotypes and omits some of them. The sample consists of roughly 660,000 clones, about 92% of them appearing once. This clone has a single count. The genes are TRBV27 and TRBJ2-6; D unresolved. This clonotype was sampled from a young man in good health. Some clones in this sample may be carry-over from other donors' samples. The sequencing input was memory CD8+ T cells from PBMCs. Subset given: CD45RO+ cells pooled with CCR7-negative TemRA cells. The CDR3 coding sequence is TGTGCCAGCAGTTTACGGGTCCCTGGGGCCAACGTCCTGACTTTC. This sequence encodes CASSLRVPGANVLTF. Based on the CDR3 plus reference TRBV27 and TRBJ2-6, the full variable domain is EAQVTQNPRYLITVTGKKLTVTCSQNMNHEYMSWYRQDPGLGLRQIYYSMNVEVTDKGDVPEGYKVSRKEKRNFPLILESPSPNQTSLYFCASSLRVPGANVLTFGAGSRLTVL.